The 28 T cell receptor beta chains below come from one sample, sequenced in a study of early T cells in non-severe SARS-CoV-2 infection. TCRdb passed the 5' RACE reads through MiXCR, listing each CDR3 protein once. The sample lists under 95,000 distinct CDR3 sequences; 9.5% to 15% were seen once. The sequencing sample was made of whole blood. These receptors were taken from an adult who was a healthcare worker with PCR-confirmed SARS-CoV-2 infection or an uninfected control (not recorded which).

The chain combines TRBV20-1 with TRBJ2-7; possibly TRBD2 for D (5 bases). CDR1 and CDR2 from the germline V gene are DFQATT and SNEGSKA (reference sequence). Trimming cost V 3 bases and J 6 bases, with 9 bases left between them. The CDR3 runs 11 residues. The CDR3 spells CSASLAIEQYF. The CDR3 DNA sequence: TGCAGTGCTAGTCTAGCTATCGAGCAGTACTTC.

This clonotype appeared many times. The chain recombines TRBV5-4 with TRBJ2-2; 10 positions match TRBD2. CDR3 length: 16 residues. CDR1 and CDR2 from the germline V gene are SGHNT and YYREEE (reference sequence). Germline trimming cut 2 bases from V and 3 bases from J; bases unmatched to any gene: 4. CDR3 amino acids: CASSFSGTSDTGELFF. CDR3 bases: TGTGCCAGCAGCTTTTCCGGGACTAGCGACACCGGGGAGCTGTTTTTT.

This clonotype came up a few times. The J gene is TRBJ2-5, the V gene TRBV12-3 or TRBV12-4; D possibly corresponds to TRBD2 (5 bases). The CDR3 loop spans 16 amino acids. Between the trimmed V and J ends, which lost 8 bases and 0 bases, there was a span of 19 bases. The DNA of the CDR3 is TGTGCCAGCTCCACGGCTGGAGTAGCGAACCAAGAGACCCAGTACTTC. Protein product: CASSTAGVANQETQYF.

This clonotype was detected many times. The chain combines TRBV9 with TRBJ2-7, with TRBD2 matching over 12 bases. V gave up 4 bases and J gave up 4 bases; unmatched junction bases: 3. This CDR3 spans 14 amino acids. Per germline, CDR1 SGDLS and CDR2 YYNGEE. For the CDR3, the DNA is TGTGCCAGCAGCTCAGGACTAGCGGGATACGAGCAGTACTTC. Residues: CASSSGLAGYEQYF.

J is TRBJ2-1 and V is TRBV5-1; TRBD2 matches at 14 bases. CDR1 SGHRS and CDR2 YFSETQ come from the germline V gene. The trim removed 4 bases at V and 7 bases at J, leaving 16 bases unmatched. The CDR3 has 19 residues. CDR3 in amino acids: CASSPQELGLAGVGNEQFF. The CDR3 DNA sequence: TGCGCCAGCAGCCCACAAGAATTGGGACTAGCGGGAGTAGGGAATGAGCAGTTCTTC.

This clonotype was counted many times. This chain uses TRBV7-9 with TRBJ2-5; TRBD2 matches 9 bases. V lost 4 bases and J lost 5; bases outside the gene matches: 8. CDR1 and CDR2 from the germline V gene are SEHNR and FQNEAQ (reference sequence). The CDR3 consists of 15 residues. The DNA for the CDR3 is TGTGCCAGCAGCTCTTTAGCGGGAGCAGTGGAGACCCAGTACTTC. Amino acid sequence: CASSSLAGAVETQYF.

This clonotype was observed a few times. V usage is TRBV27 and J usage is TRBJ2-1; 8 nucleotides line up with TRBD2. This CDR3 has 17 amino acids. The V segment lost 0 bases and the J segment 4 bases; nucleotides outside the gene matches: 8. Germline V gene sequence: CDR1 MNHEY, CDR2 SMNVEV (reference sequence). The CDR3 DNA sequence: TGTGCCAGCAGTTTATCGATAAGCGGGAGAGGTTACAATGAGCAGTTCTTC. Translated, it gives CASSLSISGRGYNEQFF.

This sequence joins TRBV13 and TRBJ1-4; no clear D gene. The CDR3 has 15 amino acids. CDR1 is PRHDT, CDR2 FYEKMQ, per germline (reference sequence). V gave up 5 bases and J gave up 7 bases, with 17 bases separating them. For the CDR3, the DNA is TGTGCCAGCAGCCCCCAAGCCAGGACGGGTGAAAAACTGTTTTTT. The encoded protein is CASSPQARTGEKLFF.

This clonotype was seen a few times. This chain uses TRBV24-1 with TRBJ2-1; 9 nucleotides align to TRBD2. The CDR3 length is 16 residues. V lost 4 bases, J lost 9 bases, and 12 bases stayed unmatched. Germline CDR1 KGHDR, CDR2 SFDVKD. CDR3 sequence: CATSEGAGGPQAEQFF. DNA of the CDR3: TGTGCCACCAGTGAGGGAGCGGGAGGTCCCCAGGCTGAGCAGTTCTTC.

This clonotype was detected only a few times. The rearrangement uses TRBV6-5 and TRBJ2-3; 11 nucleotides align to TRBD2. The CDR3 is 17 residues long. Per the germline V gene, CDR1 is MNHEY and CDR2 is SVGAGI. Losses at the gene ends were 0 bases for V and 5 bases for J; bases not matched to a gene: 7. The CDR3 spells CASSYSMKLAGVDTQYF. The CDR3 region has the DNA TGTGCCAGCAGTTACTCGATGAAACTAGCGGGAGTAGATACGCAGTATTTT.

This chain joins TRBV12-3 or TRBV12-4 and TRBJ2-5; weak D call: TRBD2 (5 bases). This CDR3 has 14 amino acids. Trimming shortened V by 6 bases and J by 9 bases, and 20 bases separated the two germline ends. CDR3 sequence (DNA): TGTGCCAGCAGCCCCGCGCGCGGGCGCGCTCCCCAGTACTTC. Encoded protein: CASSPARGRAPQYF.

CDR3 DNA sequence: TGTGCCAGCAGCCCCGGGCTAGCGGGCACAGATACGCAGTATTTT. Translating gives CASSPGLAGTDTQYF. V is TRBV4-2 and J is TRBJ2-3; 7 bases fit TRBD2. Germline assignment: CDR1 LGHNA and CDR2 YNFKEQ. The trim removed 4 bases at V and 1 base at J, leaving 5 bases unmatched. The CDR3 has 15 residues.

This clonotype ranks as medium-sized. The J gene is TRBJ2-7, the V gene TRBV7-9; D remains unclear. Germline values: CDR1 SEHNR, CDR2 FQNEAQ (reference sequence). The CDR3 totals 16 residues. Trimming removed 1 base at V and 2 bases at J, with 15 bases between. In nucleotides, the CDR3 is TGTGCCAGCAGCTTAGGCCTAGGGAAAAAGGCCTACGAGCAGTACTTC. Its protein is CASSLGLGKKAYEQYF.

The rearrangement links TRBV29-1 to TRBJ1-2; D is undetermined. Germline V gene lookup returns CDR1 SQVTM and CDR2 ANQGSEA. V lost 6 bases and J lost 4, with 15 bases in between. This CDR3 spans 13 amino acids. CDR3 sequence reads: CSVQPRTGYGYTF. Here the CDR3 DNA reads TGCAGCGTCCAGCCCCGTACCGGCTATGGCTACACCTTC.

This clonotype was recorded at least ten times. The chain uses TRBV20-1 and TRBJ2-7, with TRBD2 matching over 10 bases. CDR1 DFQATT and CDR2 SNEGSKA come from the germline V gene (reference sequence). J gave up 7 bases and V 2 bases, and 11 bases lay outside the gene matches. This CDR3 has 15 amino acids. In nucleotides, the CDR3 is TGCAGTGCTAGAAAGAAGCGGGAGGGCCGGAGGGAGCAGTACTTC. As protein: CSARKKREGRREQYF.

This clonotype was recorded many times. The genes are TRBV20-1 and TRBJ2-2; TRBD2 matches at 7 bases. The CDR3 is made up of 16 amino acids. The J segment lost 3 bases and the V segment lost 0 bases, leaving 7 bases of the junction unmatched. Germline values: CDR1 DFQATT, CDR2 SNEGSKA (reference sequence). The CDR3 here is CSARDRSGTDTGELFF. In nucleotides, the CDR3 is TGCAGTGCTAGAGATAGAAGCGGGACGGACACCGGGGAGCTGTTTTTT.

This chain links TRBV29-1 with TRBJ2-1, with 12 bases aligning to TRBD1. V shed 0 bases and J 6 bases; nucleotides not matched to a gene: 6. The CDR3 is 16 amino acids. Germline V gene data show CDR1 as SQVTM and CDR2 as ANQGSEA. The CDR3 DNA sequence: TGCAGCGTTGAAGAGGGACAGGGGGCAAAAGGCAATGAGCAGTTCTTC. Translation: CSVEEGQGAKGNEQFF.

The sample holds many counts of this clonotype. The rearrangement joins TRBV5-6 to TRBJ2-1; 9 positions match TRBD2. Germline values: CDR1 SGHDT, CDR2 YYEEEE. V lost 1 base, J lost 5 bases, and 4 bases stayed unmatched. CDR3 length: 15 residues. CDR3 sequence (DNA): TGTGCCAGCAGCTTGTTCGGGACTAGCAACAATGAGCAGTTCTTC. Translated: CASSLFGTSNNEQFF.

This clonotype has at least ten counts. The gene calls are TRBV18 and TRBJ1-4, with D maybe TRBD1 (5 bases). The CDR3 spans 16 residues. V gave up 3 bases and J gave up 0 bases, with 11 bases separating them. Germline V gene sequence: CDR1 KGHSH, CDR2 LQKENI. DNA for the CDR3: TGTGCCAGCTCACCGTTGACAGAAGCAACTAATGAAAAACTGTTTTTT. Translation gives CASSPLTEATNEKLFF. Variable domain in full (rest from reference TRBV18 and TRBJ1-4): NAGVMQNPRHLVRRRGQEARLRCSPMKGHSHVYWYRQLPEEGLKFMVYLQKENIIDESGMPKERFSAEFPKEGPSILRIQQVVRGDSAAYFCASSPLTEATNEKLFFGSGTQLSVL.

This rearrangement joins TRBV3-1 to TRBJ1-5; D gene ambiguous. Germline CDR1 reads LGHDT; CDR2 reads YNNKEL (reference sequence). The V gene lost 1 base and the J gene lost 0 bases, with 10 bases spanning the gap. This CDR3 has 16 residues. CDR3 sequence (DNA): TGTGCCAGCAGCCAAGGATTCAGTTATAGCAATCAGCCCCAGCATTTT. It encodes CASSQGFSYSNQPQHF.

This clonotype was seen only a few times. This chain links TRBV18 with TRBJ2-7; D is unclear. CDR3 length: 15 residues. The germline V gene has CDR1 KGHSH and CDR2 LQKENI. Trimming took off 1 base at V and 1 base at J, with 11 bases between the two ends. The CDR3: CASSPQGIASYEQYF. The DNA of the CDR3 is TGTGCCAGCTCACCACAAGGGATTGCTTCCTACGAGCAGTACTTC.

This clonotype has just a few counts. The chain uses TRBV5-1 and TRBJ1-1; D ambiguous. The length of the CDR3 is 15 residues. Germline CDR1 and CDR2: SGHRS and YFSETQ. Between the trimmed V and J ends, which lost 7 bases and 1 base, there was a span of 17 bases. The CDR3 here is CASSLRVSPNTEAFF. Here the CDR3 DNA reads TGCGCCAGCTCCCTGAGGGTGTCCCCGAACACTGAAGCTTTCTTT.

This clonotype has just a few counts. The CDR3 coding sequence is TGTGCCAGCAGTTTAAAGCACTACGAGCAGTACTTC. Amino acids: CASSLKHYEQYF. This sequence joins TRBV28 and TRBJ2-7, with D uncertain. The CDR3 spans 12 residues. Germline V gene lookup returns CDR1 MDHEN and CDR2 SYDVKM. V was shortened by 2 bases and J by 3 bases, with 5 bases between the two germline ends. Filled out from reference TRBV28 and TRBJ2-7, the complete variable domain reads DVKVTQSSRYLVKRTGEKVFLECVQDMDHENMFWYRQDPGLGLRLIYFSYDVKMKEKGDIPEGYSVSREKKERFSLILESASTNQTSMYLCASSLKHYEQYFGPGTRLTVT.

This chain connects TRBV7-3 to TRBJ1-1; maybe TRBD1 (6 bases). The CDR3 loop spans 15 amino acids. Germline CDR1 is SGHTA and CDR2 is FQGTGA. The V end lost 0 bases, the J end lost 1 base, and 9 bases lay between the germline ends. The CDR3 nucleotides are TGTGCCAGCAGCTTAACGGGCAGGGGGAACACTGAAGCTTTCTTT. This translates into CASSLTGRGNTEAFF.

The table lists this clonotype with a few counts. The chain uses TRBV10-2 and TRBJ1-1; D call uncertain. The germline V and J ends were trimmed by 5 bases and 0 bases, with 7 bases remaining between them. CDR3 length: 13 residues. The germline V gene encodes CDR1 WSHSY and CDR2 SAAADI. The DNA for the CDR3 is TGCGCCAGCAGTCCGAATATGAACACTGAAGCTTTCTTT. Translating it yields CASSPNMNTEAFF.

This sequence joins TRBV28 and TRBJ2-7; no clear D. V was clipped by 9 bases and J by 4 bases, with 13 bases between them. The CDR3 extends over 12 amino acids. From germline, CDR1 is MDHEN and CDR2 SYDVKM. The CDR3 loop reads CASRSLPYEQYF. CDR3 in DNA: TGTGCCAGTCGCTCCCTCCCATACGAGCAGTACTTC. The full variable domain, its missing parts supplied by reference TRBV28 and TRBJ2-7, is DVKVTQSSRYLVKRTGEKVFLECVQDMDHENMFWYRQDPGLGLRLIYFSYDVKMKEKGDIPEGYSVSREKKERFSLILESASTNQTSMYLCASRSLPYEQYFGPGTRLTVT.

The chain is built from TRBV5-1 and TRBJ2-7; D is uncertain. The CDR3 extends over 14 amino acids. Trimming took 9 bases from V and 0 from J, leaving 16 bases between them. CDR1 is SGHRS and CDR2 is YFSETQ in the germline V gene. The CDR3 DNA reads TGCGCCACGGCTCTGGGCCTTAGCTCCTACGAGCAGTACTTC. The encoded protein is CATALGLSSYEQYF.

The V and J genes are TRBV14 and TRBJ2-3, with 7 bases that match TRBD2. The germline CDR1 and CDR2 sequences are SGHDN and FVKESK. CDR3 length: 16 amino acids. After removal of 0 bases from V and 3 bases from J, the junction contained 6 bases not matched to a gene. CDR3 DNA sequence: TGTGCCAGCAGCCAAGATGGGGGAGGGAGGACAGATACGCAGTATTTT. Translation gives CASSQDGGGRTDTQYF.